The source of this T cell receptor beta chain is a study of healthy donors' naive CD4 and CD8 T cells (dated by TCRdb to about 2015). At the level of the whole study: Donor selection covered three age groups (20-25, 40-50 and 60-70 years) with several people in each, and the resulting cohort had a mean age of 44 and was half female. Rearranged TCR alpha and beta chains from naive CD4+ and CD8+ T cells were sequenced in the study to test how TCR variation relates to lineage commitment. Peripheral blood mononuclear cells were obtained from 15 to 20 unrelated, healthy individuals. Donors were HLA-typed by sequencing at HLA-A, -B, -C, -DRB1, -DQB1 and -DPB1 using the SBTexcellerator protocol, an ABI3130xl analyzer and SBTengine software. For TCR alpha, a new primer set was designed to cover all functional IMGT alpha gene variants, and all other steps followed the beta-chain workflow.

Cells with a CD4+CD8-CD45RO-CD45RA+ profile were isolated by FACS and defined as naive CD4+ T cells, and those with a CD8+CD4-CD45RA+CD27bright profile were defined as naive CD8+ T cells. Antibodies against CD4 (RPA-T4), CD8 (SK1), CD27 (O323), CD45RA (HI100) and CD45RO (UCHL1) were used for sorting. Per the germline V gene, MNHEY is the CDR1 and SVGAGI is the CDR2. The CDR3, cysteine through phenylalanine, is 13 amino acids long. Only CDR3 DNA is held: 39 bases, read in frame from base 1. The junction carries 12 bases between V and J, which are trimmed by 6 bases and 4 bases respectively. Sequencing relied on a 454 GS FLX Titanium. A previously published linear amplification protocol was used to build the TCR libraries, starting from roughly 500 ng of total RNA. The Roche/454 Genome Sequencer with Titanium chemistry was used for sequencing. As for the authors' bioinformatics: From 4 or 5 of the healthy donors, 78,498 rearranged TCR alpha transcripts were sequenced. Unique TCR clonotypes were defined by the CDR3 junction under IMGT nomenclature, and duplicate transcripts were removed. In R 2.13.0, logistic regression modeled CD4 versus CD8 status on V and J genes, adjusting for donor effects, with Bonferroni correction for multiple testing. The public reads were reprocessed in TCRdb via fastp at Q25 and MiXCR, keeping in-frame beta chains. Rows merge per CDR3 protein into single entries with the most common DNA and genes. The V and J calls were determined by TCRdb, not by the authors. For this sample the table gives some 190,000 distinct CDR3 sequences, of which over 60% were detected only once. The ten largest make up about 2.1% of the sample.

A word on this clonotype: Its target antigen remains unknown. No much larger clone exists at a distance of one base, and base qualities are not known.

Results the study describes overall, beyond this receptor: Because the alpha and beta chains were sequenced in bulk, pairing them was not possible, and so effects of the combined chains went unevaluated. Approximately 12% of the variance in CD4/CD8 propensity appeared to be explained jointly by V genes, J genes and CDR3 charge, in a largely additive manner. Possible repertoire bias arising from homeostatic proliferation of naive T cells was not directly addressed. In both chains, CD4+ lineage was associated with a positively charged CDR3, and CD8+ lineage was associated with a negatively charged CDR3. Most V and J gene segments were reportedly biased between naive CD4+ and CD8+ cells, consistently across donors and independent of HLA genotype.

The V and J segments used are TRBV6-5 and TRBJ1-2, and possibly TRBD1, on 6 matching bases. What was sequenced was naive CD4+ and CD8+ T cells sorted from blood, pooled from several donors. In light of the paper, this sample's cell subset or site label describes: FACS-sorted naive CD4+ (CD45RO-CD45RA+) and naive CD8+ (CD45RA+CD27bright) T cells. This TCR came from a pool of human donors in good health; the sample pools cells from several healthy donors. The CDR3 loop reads CASSTLDSYGYTF. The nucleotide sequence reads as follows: TGTGCCAGCAGCACTCTGGACAGCTATGGCTACACCTTC.